What follows is one T cell receptor beta chain and its context. As yet, its antigen is unknown. The data are from a study of CD8 T cells in Susac syndrome. Overall study results and limits: Total CD8+ repertoires held some 15 Susac-specific public clones, while CD8+ TEMRA repertoires held roughly five. That the number of individuals in its TCR sequencing and HLA analysis was relatively small was acknowledged by the study.

The CDR3 has 13 amino acids. The V gene's germline CDR1 is MNHNY and CDR2 SVGAGI (reference sequence). V was shortened by 8 bases and J by 4 bases, with 11 bases between the two germline ends. The CD8+ and CD4+ T cells were isolated magnetically using a negative isolation approach, whereas the TEMRA cells were enriched by FACS. RNA totalling about 0.45 to 1 ug underwent reverse transcription with random hexamers. Across 54 Vbeta and 13 Jbeta, immunoSEQ multiplex PCR amplified TCR beta CDR3. TCRdb redid the calling of the immunoSEQ multiplex PCR reads with MiXCR, one entry per CDR3 protein. The sample holds around 95,000 distinct CDR3 sequences, approximately 95% seen once.

The rearrangement joins TRBV6-6 to TRBJ2-2; D is unresolved. The sample comprised CD8+ T cells from PBMCs. The source of this sequence is a human donor with Susac syndrome. CDR3 in amino acids: CASAVSTTGELFF. The CDR3 coding sequence is TGTGCCAGCGCCGTTTCAACCACCGGGGAGCTGTTTTTT.